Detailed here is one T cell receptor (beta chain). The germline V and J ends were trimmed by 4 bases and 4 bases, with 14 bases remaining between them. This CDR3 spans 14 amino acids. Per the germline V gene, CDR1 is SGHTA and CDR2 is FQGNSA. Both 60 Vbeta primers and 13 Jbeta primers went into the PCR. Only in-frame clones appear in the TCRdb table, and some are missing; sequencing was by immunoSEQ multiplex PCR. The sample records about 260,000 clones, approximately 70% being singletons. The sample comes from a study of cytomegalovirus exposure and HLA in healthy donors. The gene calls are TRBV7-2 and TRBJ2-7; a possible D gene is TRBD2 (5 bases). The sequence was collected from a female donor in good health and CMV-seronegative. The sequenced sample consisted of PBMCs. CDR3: CASSSTGWGYEQYF. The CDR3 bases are TGTGCCAGCAGCTCAACGGGATGGGGTTACGAGCAGTACTTC.